What follows are 28 T cell receptor beta chains derived from one specimen sequenced in a study of blood T cell repertoires in COVID-19. The assay was immunoSEQ multiplex PCR, and TCRdb's table has in-frame clones only and misses some. The sample carries 310,000 or so clones, roughly 90% recorded once. The sequenced material came from peripheral blood. These receptors originate from a woman in her fifties or sixties with active or convalescent COVID-19.

V and J are TRBV19 and TRBJ2-1, with D unresolved. V shed 7 bases and J shed 0 bases, with 13 bases lying between them. CDR1 is LNHDA, CDR2 SQIVND, per germline (reference sequence). The CDR3 is made up of 15 amino acids. CDR3 DNA: TGTGCCAGTAATACTGGTTCAAGCTCCTACAATGAGCAGTTCTTC. Translated, it gives CASNTGSSSYNEQFF. Supplemented by reference TRBV19 and TRBJ2-1, the full variable domain reads DGGITQSPKYLFRKEGQNVTLSCEQNLNHDAMYWYRQDPGQGLRLIYYSQIVNDFQKGDIAEGYSVSREKKESFPLTVTSAQKNPTAFYLCASNTGSSSYNEQFFGPGTRLTVL.

V gene TRBV2 combines with J gene TRBJ1-5; the match to TRBD1 covers 8 bases. The V gene end was trimmed by 6 bases and the J gene end by 5 bases; junction bases not matched to a gene: 0. This CDR3 spans 12 amino acids. CDR1 and CDR2 from the germline V gene are SNHLY and FYNNEI. The CDR3 region has the DNA TGTGCCAGCAGGGACAGGGATCAGCCCCAGCATTTT. It is translated as CASRDRDQPQHF.

The V and J genes are TRBV9 and TRBJ2-2; TRBD2 might be the D (6 bases). The CDR3 has 14 residues. From germline, CDR1 is SGDLS and CDR2 YYNGEE. Trimming stripped 2 bases from V and 9 bases from J, with 14 bases between. CDR3: CASSVAGSVRELFF. The CDR3, as DNA: TGTGCCAGCAGCGTGGCGGGATCCGTCCGGGAGCTGTTTTTT.

The chain carries TRBV18 and TRBJ2-6; 12 bases are shared with TRBD2. The ends lost 6 bases at V and 0 bases at J; junction bases unmatched: 9. This CDR3 comprises 19 residues. Looked up from germline, CDR1 is KGHSH and CDR2 is LQKENI. The CDR3 nucleotides read TGTGCCAGCTCGAAGACTAGCGGGGGCGCTCGCTCTGGGGCCAACGTCCTGACTTTC. This codes for CASSKTSGGARSGANVLTF.

This clone came up once. J is TRBJ2-1 and V is TRBV11-2; D possibly corresponds to TRBD1 (6 bases). V was cut by 0 bases and J by 7 bases, with 16 bases left in between. CDR3 length: 16 amino acids. Germline V gene sequence: CDR1 SGHAT, CDR2 FQNNGV. The CDR3 here is CASSLDHGRGLNEQFF. CDR3 in DNA: TGTGCCAGCAGCTTAGATCATGGCAGGGGTTTAAATGAGCAGTTCTTC.

The V and J genes are TRBV11-2 and TRBJ2-1, with 9 bases that match TRBD2. Germline V gives CDR1 SGHAT, CDR2 FQNNGV. J was trimmed by 2 bases and V by 5 bases; bases with no gene match: 7. The CDR3 covers 16 residues. CDR3 region: CASSRLIAGAYNEQFF. CDR3 nucleotides: TGTGCCAGCAGCCGCCTCATAGCGGGGGCCTACAATGAGCAGTTCTTC.

This chain uses TRBV10-3 with TRBJ2-7; no reliable D call. Germline loops: CDR1 ENHRY, CDR2 SYGVKD. Between the trimmed V and J ends, which lost 3 bases and 5 bases, there was a span of 14 bases. The CDR3 consists of 14 residues. Here the CDR3 reads CAISDLVGTDEQYF. The CDR3 DNA is TGTGCCATCAGTGATTTGGTCGGTACCGACGAGCAGTACTTC.

The chain uses TRBV30 and TRBJ2-7; 8 bases fit TRBD1. The CDR3 covers 17 residues. In germline, CDR1 is GTSNPN, CDR2 SVGIG (reference sequence). J lost 3 bases, V lost 2 bases, and 15 bases had no gene match. The CDR3 DNA is TGTGCCTGGAGTCGCCAGGGGGCGAGAGGGCGCGTCTACGAGCAGTACTTC. This gives the protein CAWSRQGARGRVYEQYF. Based on the CDR3 plus reference TRBV30 and TRBJ2-7, the full variable domain is SQTIHQWPATLVQPVGSPLSLECTVEGTSNPNLYWYRQAAGRGLQLLFYSVGIGQISSEVPQNLSASRPQDRQFILSSKKLLLSDSGFYLCAWSRQGARGRVYEQYFGPGTRLTVT.

The chain links TRBV12-5 to TRBJ2-5; D perhaps matches TRBD1 (6 bases). Germline CDR1 and CDR2: LGHNT and FRNRAP. V was pared by 6 bases and J by 5 bases, with 16 bases between. CDR3 length: 14 amino acids. The CDR3 loop is CASGSSTGMETQYF. Here the CDR3 DNA reads TGTGCTAGTGGCTCATCTACAGGGATGGAGACCCAGTACTTC.

The chain has TRBV7-2 and TRBJ1-3, with D possibly being TRBD1 (5 bases). The CDR3 is 14 amino acids. Germline V gene data show CDR1 as SGHTA and CDR2 as FQGNSA. Trimming pared 5 bases from V and 0 bases from J, leaving 8 bases between. The CDR3 DNA reads TGTGCCAGCAGCCCAGGGTTCTCTGGAAACACCATATATTTT. It specifies CASSPGFSGNTIYF.

The CDR3 sequence: CASSPQGGRGKDTQYF. For the CDR3, the DNA is TGTGCCAGCAGCCCCCAGGGCGGGAGAGGTAAAGATACGCAGTATTTT. This chain uses TRBV7-9 with TRBJ2-3, with TRBD2 identical over 7 bases. Germline values: CDR1 SEHNR, CDR2 FQNEAQ (reference sequence). The CDR3 is 16 amino acids. With V trimmed by 5 bases and J by 5 bases, 13 bases remained unmatched.

V and J are TRBV11-3 and TRBJ2-2; TRBD2 aligns across 8 bases. The germline V gene encodes CDR1 SGHNT and CDR2 YENEEA. V trimming: 5 bases; J trimming: 4 bases; junction bases outside the gene matches: 3. This CDR3 contains 14 residues. The CDR3 reads CASSPREGTGELFF. The DNA of the CDR3 is TGTGCCAGCAGCCCCCGGGAGGGCACCGGGGAGCTGTTTTTT.

The chain is built from TRBV6-2 or TRBV6-3 and TRBJ2-1; D is unresolved. Germline assignment: CDR1 MNHEY and CDR2 SVGEGT. The CDR3 length is 14 residues. Trimming left V 2 bases short and J 9 bases short, with 14 bases between. The CDR3 sequence: CASSYPPRDSEQFF. In DNA, the CDR3 is TGTGCCAGCAGTTACCCCCCTAGAGATAGTGAGCAGTTCTTC.

This chain connects TRBV18 to TRBJ1-1; D perhaps matches TRBD1 (5 bases). This CDR3 comprises 15 residues. V was pared by 5 bases and J by 0 bases, with 13 bases between. From germline, CDR1 is KGHSH and CDR2 LQKENI. The CDR3 here is CASSRQLSMNTEAFF. DNA of the CDR3: TGTGCCAGCTCAAGACAGCTCTCGATGAACACTGAAGCTTTCTTT.

The chain employs TRBV4-3 and TRBJ2-7, with D tentatively TRBD1 (6 bases). CDR3 length: 14 residues. V was cut by 4 bases and J by 3 bases, with 13 bases left in between. CDR1 and CDR2 (germline): LGHNA, YSLEER. The CDR3 region is CASSRGHGDYEQYF. The CDR3 bases are TGCGCCAGCAGCCGGGGACACGGAGACTACGAGCAGTACTTC.

The V and J genes are TRBV3-1 (or the pseudogene TRBV3-2) and TRBJ2-2, with D hard to call. CDR1 is LGHDT, CDR2 YNNKEL, per germline (reference sequence). V gave up 1 base and J gave up 2 bases, with 8 bases separating them. The CDR3 is made up of 15 amino acids. CDR3 in amino acids: CASSQGTPNTGELFF. CDR3 in DNA: TGTGCCAGCAGCCAAGGAACACCAAACACCGGGGAGCTGTTTTTT.

The gene calls are TRBV25-1 and TRBJ1-1; 7 bases are a match to TRBD1. CDR3 length equals 13 residues. Losses at the gene ends were 3 bases for V and 6 bases for J; bases not matched to a gene: 4. Germline V CDR1 and CDR2: MGHDK, SYGVNS. This CDR3 is CASSDRGMPEAFF. In DNA, the CDR3 is TGTGCCAGCAGTGACAGGGGGATGCCTGAAGCTTTCTTT.

This clone showed up just once. V is TRBV27 and J is TRBJ1-1, with D perhaps matching TRBD1 (5 bases). The CDR3 consists of 15 residues. V gave up 5 bases and J gave up 8 bases, with 21 bases separating them. Germline V gives CDR1 MNHEY, CDR2 SMNVEV (reference sequence). The DNA of the CDR3 is TGTGCCAGCAGTCCAAGAGTACAGGCTACCACCGAAGCTTTCTTT. Translation: CASSPRVQATTEAFF.

This clone has only a few counts. V usage is TRBV5-6 and J usage is TRBJ2-7, with D perhaps matching TRBD2 (5 bases). The germline gives CDR1 SGHDT, CDR2 YYEEEE. V was trimmed by 1 base and J by 2 bases, leaving 16 bases between them. The CDR3 is 16 amino acids. CDR3 nucleotide sequence: TGTGCCAGCAGCTTGTTGTTCTGGGGAGCCACCTACGAGCAGTACTTC. Its translation is CASSLLFWGATYEQYF.

This chain joins TRBV6-6 and TRBJ1-2; D ambiguous. This CDR3 is built from 13 residues. CDR1 is MNHNY and CDR2 is SVGAGI in the germline V gene (reference sequence). Trimming pared 6 bases from V and 9 bases from J, leaving 17 bases between. Written as DNA, the CDR3 is TGTGCCAGCAGCCCGATTTCCGGTCGTAGCTACACCTTC. Translation gives CASSPISGRSYTF.

This chain connects TRBV10-3 to TRBJ2-7; maybe TRBD1 (6 bases). CDR1 ENHRY and CDR2 SYGVKD come from the germline V gene. V was clipped by 7 bases and J by 5 bases, with 21 bases between them. The CDR3 length is 15 residues. The CDR3 bases are TGTGCCATCATTCATAACAGGGATGGCTTCCACGAGCAGTACTTC. Translation gives CAIIHNRDGFHEQYF.

CDR3 nucleotide sequence: TGTGCCAGCAGCCTAATAACCCGGACTGAAGCTTTCTTT. Amino acid sequence: CASSLITRTEAFF. The rearrangement links TRBV7-2 to TRBJ1-1, with D unresolved. The CDR3 totals 13 residues. Trimming left V 5 bases short and J 5 bases short, with 12 bases between. CDR1 SGHTA and CDR2 FQGNSA come from the germline V gene. Full variable domain (missing parts from reference TRBV7-2 and TRBJ1-1): GAGVSQSPSNKVTEKGKDVELRCDPISGHTALYWYRQSLGQGLEFLIYFQGNSAPDKSGLPSDRFSAERTGGSVSTLTIQRTQQEDSAVYLCASSLITRTEAFFGQGTRLTVV.

This clone was seen only once. The V gene is TRBV7-2, the J gene TRBJ2-7, with TRBD2 as a possible D gene (5 bases). Germline V gene sequence: CDR1 SGHTA, CDR2 FQGNSA. The V and J ends lost 3 bases and 2 bases respectively, with 14 bases between them. CDR3 length: 15 amino acids. CDR3 amino acids: CASSFLAKGPYEQYF. In nucleotides, the CDR3 is TGTGCCAGCAGCTTCCTAGCTAAGGGTCCCTACGAGCAGTACTTC.

This rearrangement joins TRBV5-4 to TRBJ1-4; 8 bases align to TRBD1. The CDR3 spans 15 residues. V shed 0 bases, J shed 3 bases, and the junction held 1 base outside the gene matches. CDR1 is SGHNT and CDR2 is YYREEE in the germline V gene (reference sequence). The CDR3 sequence is CASSLETGANEKLFF. The CDR3 nucleotides read TGTGCCAGCAGCTTGGAGACAGGGGCTAATGAAAAACTGTTTTTT.

The V call is TRBV5-1, the J call TRBJ2-1, with 7 nucleotides matching TRBD2. The germline CDR1 and CDR2 sequences are SGHRS and YFSETQ. The CDR3 extends over 15 amino acids. Trimming at V came to 0 bases and at J to 7 bases, leaving 7 bases not matched to a gene. Here the CDR3 reads CASSLGSTSINEQFF. CDR3 in DNA: TGCGCCAGCAGCTTGGGGTCGACTAGCATAAATGAGCAGTTCTTC. Variable domain in full (rest from reference TRBV5-1 and TRBJ2-1): KAGVTQTPRYLIKTRGQQVTLSCSPISGHRSVSWYQQTPGQGLQFLFEYFSETQRNKGNFPGRFSGRQFSNSRSEMNVSTLELGDSALYLCASSLGSTSINEQFFGPGTRLTVL.

This rearrangement joins TRBV7-9 to TRBJ2-2, with 7 bases aligning to TRBD1. The germline V gene has CDR1 SEHNR and CDR2 FQNEAQ (reference sequence). V dropped 5 bases and J dropped 9; count of bases not matched to a gene: 3. This CDR3 contains 12 residues. The CDR3 spells CASSLQGWELFF. The CDR3 nucleotides are TGTGCCAGCAGCCTACAGGGGTGGGAGCTGTTTTTT.

This clone was recorded a few times. The chain has TRBV5-8 and TRBJ2-5; TRBD2 agrees at 7 bases. Per germline, CDR1 SGHTS and CDR2 YDEGEE. Losses at the gene ends were 3 bases for V and 0 bases for J; bases not matched to a gene: 8. The length of the CDR3 is 16 residues. Written as DNA, the CDR3 is TGTGCCAGCAGCTCCGGGACTAACCCGTACCAAGAGACCCAGTACTTC. Residues: CASSSGTNPYQETQYF.

The chain is built from TRBV11-2 and TRBJ2-7, with 8 positions matching TRBD1. CDR1 is SGHAT, CDR2 FQNNGV, per germline. CDR3 length: 13 amino acids. V lost 4 bases, J lost 5 bases, and 4 bases stayed unmatched. For the CDR3, the DNA is TGTGCCAGCAGCTCAGGACAGGGAAACGAGCAGTACTTC. Its translation is CASSSGQGNEQYF. Based on the CDR3 plus reference TRBV11-2 and TRBJ2-7, the full variable domain is EAGVAQSPRYKIIEKRQSVAFWCNPISGHATLYWYQQILGQGPKLLIQFQNNGVVDDSQLPKDRFSAERLKGVDSTLKIQPAKLEDSAVYLCASSSGQGNEQYFGPGTRLTVT.